These T cell receptor beta chains were read from a single sample in a study of T-cell memory formation after mild COVID-19. TCRdb recomputed calls from the 5' RACE reads with MiXCR, one row per CDR3 protein. The repertoire holds about 340,000 distinct CDR3 sequences, with more than 15% as singletons. The sequenced sample was PBMCs or a T cell subset sorted from them (not recorded which). The receptor set was obtained from a man younger than 35 who had mild COVID-19 (a few samples of this study predate the infection). Cell type and time point are not known. The CDR3 runs from the conserved cysteine through the conserved F or W. The order of the fields is V gene, clone size, J gene, D gene, CDR3 protein, CDR3 DNA. The D gene is left open where the match is weak. Clone size is shown for a subset of rows, as once, few, many or a class of expanded clone.

v_call: TRBV29-1
clone_size: -
j_call: TRBJ1-1
d_call: -
cdr3_aa: CSGSSYTEAFF
cdr3_nt: TGCAGCGGAAGCAGTTACACTGAAGCTTTCTTT

v_call: TRBV12-3/TRBV12-4
clone_size: -
j_call: TRBJ2-3
d_call: TRBD1
cdr3_aa: CASSLDGFWTGGPDTQYF
cdr3_nt: TGTGCCAGCAGTTTAGACGGGTTTTGGACAGGGGGCCCAGATACGCAGTATTTT

v_call: TRBV19
clone_size: few
j_call: TRBJ2-1
d_call: -
cdr3_aa: CASSIDRGNEQFF
cdr3_nt: TGTGCCAGTAGTATAGATCGGGGGAATGAGCAGTTCTTC

v_call: TRBV29-1
clone_size: few
j_call: TRBJ1-1
d_call: TRBD1
cdr3_aa: CSVDRRGLTEAFF
cdr3_nt: TGCAGCGTTGATCGCAGGGGGCTCACTGAAGCTTTCTTT

v_call: TRBV23-1
clone_size: -
j_call: TRBJ2-1
d_call: TRBD1
cdr3_aa: CASSQPRDRDATEQFF
cdr3_nt: TGCGCCAGCAGTCAGCCCCGGGACAGAGATGCTACAGAGCAGTTCTTC

v_call: TRBV6-1
clone_size: once
j_call: TRBJ2-3
d_call: -
cdr3_aa: CASSVGILSTDTQYF
cdr3_nt: TGTGCCAGCAGTGTCGGGATTCTTAGCACAGATACGCAGTATTTT

v_call: TRBV10-2
clone_size: few
j_call: TRBJ2-7
d_call: TRBD2
cdr3_aa: CASSDPVAGAPYEQYF
cdr3_nt: TGCGCCAGCAGTGACCCAGTAGCGGGGGCCCCCTACGAGCAGTACTTC

v_call: TRBV7-2
clone_size: -
j_call: TRBJ1-2
d_call: TRBD1
cdr3_aa: CASSLALWDSHGYTF
cdr3_nt: TGTGCCAGCAGCTTAGCGCTTTGGGACAGCCATGGCTACACCTTC

v_call: TRBV12-3/TRBV12-4
clone_size: few
j_call: TRBJ1-2
d_call: -
cdr3_aa: CASSPRRAVYGYTF
cdr3_nt: TGTGCCAGCAGTCCCCGCAGGGCCGTCTATGGCTACACCTTC

v_call: TRBV13
clone_size: -
j_call: TRBJ1-1
d_call: -
cdr3_aa: CASSLFDTGSVAFF
cdr3_nt: TGTGCCAGCAGCTTATTTGATACAGGGTCTGTCGCTTTCTTT

v_call: TRBV27
clone_size: few
j_call: TRBJ2-5
d_call: TRBD1
cdr3_aa: CASSPYTTGGAETQYF
cdr3_nt: TGTGCCAGCAGTCCCTACACGACAGGGGGCGCAGAGACCCAGTACTTC

v_call: TRBV5-1
clone_size: many
j_call: TRBJ2-5
d_call: -
cdr3_aa: CASSTDSRETQYF
cdr3_nt: TGCGCCAGCAGCACGGACAGTCGGGAGACCCAGTACTTC

v_call: TRBV6-1
clone_size: -
j_call: TRBJ2-2
d_call: -
cdr3_aa: CASSEGAPDTGELFF
cdr3_nt: TGTGCCAGCAGTGAAGGGGCCCCGGACACCGGGGAGCTGTTTTTT

v_call: TRBV6-6
clone_size: -
j_call: TRBJ2-3
d_call: -
cdr3_aa: CASSPSQGDTQYF
cdr3_nt: TGTGCCAGCAGTCCATCCCAGGGGGATACGCAGTATTTT

v_call: TRBV28
clone_size: few
j_call: TRBJ1-1
d_call: -
cdr3_aa: CASSSSGRANTEAFF
cdr3_nt: TGTGCCAGCAGTTCCTCAGGTAGGGCGAACACTGAAGCTTTCTTT

v_call: TRBV5-6
clone_size: -
j_call: TRBJ2-1
d_call: TRBD2
cdr3_aa: CASSPLTTSGGHYNEQFF
cdr3_nt: TGTGCCAGCAGCCCCCTTACGACTAGCGGGGGCCACTACAATGAGCAGTTCTTC

v_call: TRBV6-2/TRBV6-3
clone_size: -
j_call: TRBJ1-3
d_call: -
cdr3_aa: CASSYSWTAGNTIYF
cdr3_nt: TGTGCCAGCAGTTACTCGTGGACAGCTGGAAACACCATATATTTT

v_call: TRBV5-1
clone_size: -
j_call: TRBJ2-1
d_call: TRBD2
cdr3_aa: CASSLVARTSGGNEQFF
cdr3_nt: TGCGCCAGCAGCTTAGTTGCGAGGACTAGCGGGGGGAATGAGCAGTTCTTC

v_call: TRBV20-1
clone_size: -
j_call: TRBJ2-1
d_call: -
cdr3_aa: CSARKARDEQFF
cdr3_nt: TGCAGTGCTAGAAAGGCTCGGGATGAGCAGTTCTTC

v_call: TRBV9
clone_size: -
j_call: TRBJ1-5
d_call: TRBD1
cdr3_aa: CASSVTGGEYQPQHF
cdr3_nt: TGTGCCAGCAGCGTGACAGGGGGTGAATATCAGCCCCAGCATTTT

v_call: TRBV5-1
clone_size: -
j_call: TRBJ2-2
d_call: TRBD1
cdr3_aa: CASSLYGQANTGELFF
cdr3_nt: TGCGCCAGCAGCTTATACGGACAGGCGAACACCGGGGAGCTGTTTTTT

v_call: TRBV6-6
clone_size: few
j_call: TRBJ1-1
d_call: TRBD1
cdr3_aa: CASSWTGEAFF
cdr3_nt: TGTGCCAGCAGTTGGACAGGTGAAGCTTTCTTT

v_call: TRBV7-9
clone_size: -
j_call: TRBJ1-3
d_call: -
cdr3_aa: CASSLAGAGGNTIYF
cdr3_nt: TGTGCCAGCAGCTTAGCGGGGGCCGGCGGAAACACCATATATTTT

v_call: TRBV6-5
clone_size: -
j_call: TRBJ2-1
d_call: TRBD2
cdr3_aa: CASSYLGLAGGTEQFF
cdr3_nt: TGTGCCAGCAGTTACCTTGGACTAGCGGGGGGGACTGAGCAGTTCTTC

v_call: TRBV3-1
clone_size: -
j_call: TRBJ1-1
d_call: -
cdr3_aa: CASSRALQVPEAFF
cdr3_nt: TGTGCCAGCAGCCGCGCCCTACAGGTCCCTGAAGCTTTCTTT

v_call: TRBV6-5
clone_size: -
j_call: TRBJ1-4
d_call: -
cdr3_aa: CASRRAGDEKLFF
cdr3_nt: TGTGCCAGCAGGAGGGCCGGAGATGAAAAACTGTTTTTT

v_call: TRBV6-5
clone_size: -
j_call: TRBJ1-5
d_call: -
cdr3_aa: CASSYRGREPQHF
cdr3_nt: TGTGCCAGCAGTTACCGGGGGCGTGAGCCCCAGCATTTT

v_call: TRBV29-1
clone_size: few
j_call: TRBJ1-3
d_call: -
cdr3_aa: CSVETTGIYSGNTIYF
cdr3_nt: TGCAGCGTTGAGACGACGGGCATCTACTCTGGAAACACCATATATTTT

v_call: TRBV7-2
clone_size: few
j_call: TRBJ2-7
d_call: TRBD1
cdr3_aa: CASSPFPGQGAGVLYF
cdr3_nt: TGTGCCAGCAGCCCCTTCCCCGGACAGGGGGCCGGGGTTCTGTACTTC

v_call: TRBV7-2
clone_size: few
j_call: TRBJ2-7
d_call: TRBD1
cdr3_aa: CASSQDRGYGEQYF
cdr3_nt: TGTGCCAGCAGCCAGGACAGGGGATATGGCGAGCAGTACTTC

v_call: TRBV7-8
clone_size: -
j_call: TRBJ1-1
d_call: -
cdr3_aa: CASSLFSGNTEAFF
cdr3_nt: TGTGCCAGCAGCTTATTTAGTGGGAACACTGAAGCTTTCTTT

v_call: TRBV7-9
clone_size: few
j_call: TRBJ1-1
d_call: -
cdr3_aa: CASSLGWDLTEAFF
cdr3_nt: TGTGCCAGCAGCCTAGGATGGGATTTGACTGAAGCTTTCTTT

v_call: TRBV7-9
clone_size: few
j_call: TRBJ1-6
d_call: TRBD1
cdr3_aa: CASSWTGPGDSPLHF
cdr3_nt: TGTGCCAGCAGCTGGACAGGGCCTGGGGATTCACCCCTCCACTTT

v_call: TRBV4-1
clone_size: many
j_call: TRBJ1-3
d_call: TRBD1
cdr3_aa: CASSQDGDRDYLSQNTIYF
cdr3_nt: TGCGCCAGCAGCCAGGACGGGGACAGGGATTACTTGAGCCAGAACACCATATATTTT

v_call: TRBV20-1
clone_size: -
j_call: TRBJ2-1
d_call: -
cdr3_aa: CSARPANSYNEQFF
cdr3_nt: TGCAGTGCTAGGCCAGCCAATTCCTACAATGAGCAGTTCTTC

v_call: TRBV7-2
clone_size: -
j_call: TRBJ2-7
d_call: -
cdr3_aa: CASSRSGYYEQYF
cdr3_nt: TGTGCCAGCAGCAGAAGCGGATACTACGAGCAGTACTTC

v_call: TRBV7-3
clone_size: -
j_call: TRBJ1-5
d_call: -
cdr3_aa: CASSWMDGQPQHF
cdr3_nt: TGTGCCAGCAGCTGGATGGACGGCCAGCCCCAGCATTTT

v_call: TRBV6-5
clone_size: -
j_call: TRBJ2-7
d_call: -
cdr3_aa: CASSFFPVGYEQYF
cdr3_nt: TGTGCCAGCAGTTTCTTCCCCGTGGGCTACGAGCAGTACTTC

v_call: TRBV5-4
clone_size: few
j_call: TRBJ1-2
d_call: -
cdr3_aa: CASSLDWGHGYTF
cdr3_nt: TGTGCCAGCAGCTTGGATTGGGGGCATGGCTACACCTTC

v_call: TRBV20-1
clone_size: -
j_call: TRBJ2-7
d_call: TRBD2
cdr3_aa: CSAPSGAPSYEQYF
cdr3_nt: TGCAGTGCTCCCAGCGGGGCCCCCTCCTACGAGCAGTACTTC

v_call: TRBV4-3
clone_size: -
j_call: TRBJ2-6
d_call: TRBD1
cdr3_aa: CASSQMLRDRGYRGANVLTF
cdr3_nt: TGCGCCAGCAGCCAAATGCTCCGGGACAGGGGTTACCGTGGGGCCAACGTCCTGACTTTC

v_call: TRBV5-5
clone_size: -
j_call: TRBJ2-7
d_call: -
cdr3_aa: CASSFTGDPSTYEQYF
cdr3_nt: TGTGCCAGCAGCTTTACGGGGGACCCGTCGACCTACGAGCAGTACTTC

v_call: TRBV7-6
clone_size: few
j_call: TRBJ2-2
d_call: -
cdr3_aa: CASSLRERANTGELFF
cdr3_nt: TGTGCCAGCAGCCTCCGGGAGAGAGCGAACACCGGGGAGCTGTTTTTT

v_call: TRBV7-9
clone_size: once
j_call: TRBJ2-1
d_call: TRBD1
cdr3_aa: CASSAGTGHINEQFF
cdr3_nt: TGTGCCAGCAGCGCCGGGACAGGGCACATAAATGAGCAGTTCTTC

v_call: TRBV28
clone_size: -
j_call: TRBJ1-5
d_call: -
cdr3_aa: CATTGSNRPQHF
cdr3_nt: TGTGCCACGACAGGTTCCAATCGGCCCCAGCATTTT

v_call: TRBV20-1
clone_size: -
j_call: TRBJ1-2
d_call: -
cdr3_aa: CSASSGDYGYTF
cdr3_nt: TGCAGTGCCAGCTCGGGCGACTATGGCTACACCTTC

v_call: TRBV4-3
clone_size: -
j_call: TRBJ2-1
d_call: -
cdr3_aa: CASSQGEGPINNEQFF
cdr3_nt: TGCGCCAGCAGCCAGGGAGAGGGGCCTATCAACAATGAGCAGTTCTTC

v_call: TRBV5-1
clone_size: -
j_call: TRBJ1-5
d_call: TRBD1
cdr3_aa: CASSLFLIKTTGGNGQPQHF
cdr3_nt: TGCGCCAGCAGCTTGTTCCTCATAAAGACGACAGGGGGAAATGGTCAGCCCCAGCATTTT

v_call: TRBV7-8
clone_size: few
j_call: TRBJ1-5
d_call: -
cdr3_aa: CASSRGQINQPQHF
cdr3_nt: TGTGCCAGCAGCCGAGGACAGATCAATCAGCCCCAGCATTTT

v_call: TRBV14
clone_size: few
j_call: TRBJ2-1
d_call: -
cdr3_aa: CASGTLGLLHEQFF
cdr3_nt: TGTGCCAGCGGGACTCTTGGCCTTCTCCATGAGCAGTTCTTC

v_call: TRBV6-2/TRBV6-3
clone_size: -
j_call: TRBJ1-4
d_call: -
cdr3_aa: CASSYPGGGEKLFF
cdr3_nt: TGTGCCAGCAGTTACCCCGGGGGGGGTGAAAAACTGTTTTTT

v_call: TRBV5-5
clone_size: few
j_call: TRBJ1-1
d_call: TRBD1
cdr3_aa: CASSPLDRSITEAFF
cdr3_nt: TGTGCCAGCAGCCCCCTGGACAGGAGTATCACTGAAGCTTTCTTT

v_call: TRBV4-2
clone_size: -
j_call: TRBJ2-1
d_call: TRBD2
cdr3_aa: CASSLGSGSSYNEQFF
cdr3_nt: TGTGCCAGCAGCCTTGGTAGCGGGAGCTCCTACAATGAGCAGTTCTTC